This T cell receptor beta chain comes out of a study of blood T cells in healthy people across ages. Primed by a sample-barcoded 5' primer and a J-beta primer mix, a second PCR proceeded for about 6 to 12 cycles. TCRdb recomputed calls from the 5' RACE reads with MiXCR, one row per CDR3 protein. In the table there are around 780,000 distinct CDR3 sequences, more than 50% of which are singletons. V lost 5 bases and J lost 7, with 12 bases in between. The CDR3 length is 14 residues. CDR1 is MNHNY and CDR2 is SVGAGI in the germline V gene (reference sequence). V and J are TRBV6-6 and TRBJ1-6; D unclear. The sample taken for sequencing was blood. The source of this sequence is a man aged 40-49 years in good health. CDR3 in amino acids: CASSPSSENSPLHF. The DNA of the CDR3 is TGTGCCAGCAGTCCGAGTTCGGAGAATTCACCCCTCCACTTT.